This T cell receptor beta chain came from a study of blood T cell repertoires in COVID-19. Sequencing used immunoSEQ multiplex PCR; TCRdb keeps in-frame clones, though not all of them. The table has tens of thousands of clones, about 81% seen once. The V and J ends lost 0 bases and 6 bases, in that order; junction bases with no gene match: 2. CDR1 and CDR2 from the germline V gene are SGHRS and YFSETQ. The CDR3 is 15 residues long. Input material: peripheral blood. The clonotype comes from a man aged 50 to 60 with acute or convalescent COVID-19. The V gene is TRBV5-1, the J gene TRBJ2-2, with TRBD2 identical over 10 bases. The CDR3, as DNA: TGCGCCAGCAGCTTGGCACTAGCGGGATCCGGGGAGCTGTTTTTT. Its protein is CASSLALAGSGELFF.